These 4 T cell receptor beta chains were sequenced from one sample in a study of blood T cell repertoires in COVID-19. Sequencing used immunoSEQ multiplex PCR; TCRdb keeps in-frame clones, though not all of them. Found here are around 220,000 clones, just over 85% of them singletons; the top ten hold about 15%. The sample consisted of PBMCs or T cells enriched from blood (not recorded which). These TCRs come from a woman between 50 and 59 years old with acute COVID-19.

This chain uses TRBV7-2 with TRBJ1-2; D remains ambiguous. The CDR3 has 13 amino acids. Germline CDR1 and CDR2: SGHTA and FQGNSA. Trimming shortened V by 1 base and J by 7 bases, and 10 bases separated the two germline ends. CDR3 bases: TGTGCCAGCAGCTTAGAGGGCGGGGTTGGCTACACCTTC. The encoded protein is CASSLEGGVGYTF.

The CDR3 loop is CASIFRGREDTEAFF. As DNA, the CDR3 is TGTGCCAGCATATTCAGGGGGCGTGAGGACACTGAAGCTTTCTTT. The V and J genes are TRBV5-6 and TRBJ1-1; the match to TRBD1 covers 8 bases. V was clipped by 6 bases and J by 3 bases; unmatched bases: 10. Looked up from germline, CDR1 is SGHDT and CDR2 is YYEEEE. The CDR3 contains 15 residues.

The chain joins TRBV4-2 to TRBJ1-6, with a possible D match to TRBD1 (5 bases). The CDR3 has 17 amino acids. Per germline, CDR1 LGHNA and CDR2 YNFKEQ. Trimming left V 8 bases short and J 3 bases short, with 20 bases between. In nucleotides, the CDR3 is TGTGCCAGCGGCGGGGGACTCCCGACGCTCTATAATTCACCCCTCCACTTT. Its translation is CASGGGLPTLYNSPLHF.

The rearrangement links TRBV19 to TRBJ2-7; 9 bases are shared with TRBD1. The CDR3 extends over 16 amino acids. Trimming removed 6 bases from V and 3 bases from J; junction bases left unmatched: 12. The germline CDR1 and CDR2 sequences are LNHDA and SQIVND (reference sequence). CDR3: CASRHRTGDAIYEQYF. DNA for the CDR3: TGTGCCAGTAGACACCGGACAGGGGACGCGATCTACGAGCAGTACTTC.